The 13 T cell receptor beta chains below were found in one sample sequenced in a study of T cells in Graves' hyperthyroidism and ophthalmopathy. Template material for amplifying TCR beta CDR3 regions consisted of RNA transcripts. HTBI primers were employed in a first-round RT-PCR of the TCR CDR3. TCRdb ran MiXCR on the multiplex PCR reads and lists one entry per CDR3 protein. The table lists some 350,000 distinct CDR3 sequences, roughly 15% of them singletons. Source material: blood. All receptors derive from a woman aged 40 to 50 with Graves' ophthalmopathy.

This clonotype was recorded many times. The chain has TRBV12-3 or TRBV12-4 and TRBJ2-1; D unclear. The CDR3 covers 13 residues. V lost 5 bases, J lost 4 bases, and 9 bases lay in between. DNA of the CDR3: TGTGCCAGCAGTCCAGACACTTACAATGAGCAGTTCTTC. Translated, it gives CASSPDTYNEQFF.

In its sample, this clonotype was seen many times. V and J are TRBV7-9 and TRBJ2-1; TRBD2 is a possible D gene (5 bases). The CDR3 has 17 amino acids. The V end was cut by 3 bases, the J end by 0 bases, with 15 bases between. Germline V lookup: CDR1 SEHNR, CDR2 FQNEAQ (reference sequence). The CDR3 sequence is CASSFPPDGSSYNEQFF. The CDR3 nucleotides are TGTGCCAGCAGCTTTCCCCCCGATGGGAGCTCCTACAATGAGCAGTTCTTC. The entire variable domain, with the rest obtained from reference TRBV7-9 and TRBJ2-1, is as follows: DTGVSQNPRHKITKRGQNVTFRCDPISEHNRLYWYRQTLGQGPEFLTYFQNEAQLEKSRLLSDRFSAERPKGSFSTLEIQRTEQGDSAMYLCASSFPPDGSSYNEQFFGPGTRLTVL.

Concerning this clonotype: This may be a read error: a much more frequent sequence differs by one nucleotide. The J gene is TRBJ2-1, the V gene TRBV12-3 or TRBV12-4; 13 bases map to TRBD2. J gave up 10 bases and V 6 bases, and 12 bases lay outside the gene matches. This CDR3 contains 16 residues. The CDR3 DNA reads as TGTGCCAGCAGCCATCTCGGGACTAGCGGGAATCACGAGCAGTTCTTC. Amino acids: CASSHLGTSGNHEQFF.

The chain recombines TRBV7-9 with TRBJ2-1; 7 nucleotides agree with TRBD1. The CDR3 is made up of 15 amino acids. V lost 4 bases and J lost 4; bases outside the gene matches: 7. Per the germline V gene, CDR1 is SEHNR and CDR2 is FQNEAQ (reference sequence). The CDR3: CASSSQTGQYNEQFF. CDR3 DNA sequence: TGTGCCAGCAGCTCTCAGACAGGGCAATACAATGAGCAGTTCTTC.

At least ten counts were recorded for this clonotype. The chain links TRBV27 to TRBJ2-7; no reliable D call. Trimming stripped 5 bases from V and 1 base from J, with 12 bases between. Germline V gene lookup returns CDR1 MNHEY and CDR2 SMNVEV (reference sequence). This CDR3 region has 14 residues. Written as DNA, the CDR3 is TGTGCCAGCAGTCAAGACTGGGGTTCCTACGAGCAGTACTTC. This codes for CASSQDWGSYEQYF.

A single count supports this clonotype. V and J are TRBV18 and TRBJ1-1, with TRBD1 as a possible D gene (6 bases). The V gene lost 4 bases and the J gene lost 4 bases, with 16 bases spanning the gap. The CDR3 sequence is 15 residues long. Germline V CDR1 and CDR2: KGHSH, LQKENI. CDR3 amino acids: CASSRSTGTGTEAFF. In nucleotides, the CDR3 is TGTGCCAGCTCACGGTCGACAGGCACGGGCACTGAAGCTTTCTTT.

This clonotype was seen many times. The CDR3 region is CASSSRGQAYSNEQFF. The CDR3 region has the DNA TGTGCCAGCAGCTCGAGGGGACAGGCCTATAGCAATGAGCAGTTCTTC. The rearrangement joins TRBV11-2 to TRBJ2-1; 8 nucleotides line up with TRBD1. CDR3 length: 16 residues. Germline lookup yields CDR1 SGHAT and CDR2 FQNNGV. V trimming: 4 bases; J trimming: 6 bases; junction bases outside the gene matches: 11.

This chain uses TRBV7-8 with TRBJ2-5; TRBD2 aligns across 10 bases. V trimming: 5 bases; J trimming: 4 bases; junction bases outside the gene matches: 4. This CDR3 has 14 amino acids. Germline CDR1 SGHVS, CDR2 FQNEAQ. The CDR3 DNA follows: TGTGCCAGCAGCCCCCGACTAGCGGGAGAGACCCAGTACTTC. Translation: CASSPRLAGETQYF.

In this sample, this clonotype turned up a few times. The rearrangement joins TRBV20-1 to TRBJ2-5, with 7 bases fitting TRBD1. From germline, CDR1 is DFQATT and CDR2 SNEGSKA (reference sequence). The CDR3 has 16 amino acids. V lost 3 bases to trimming and J lost 2 bases; unmatched junction nucleotides: 12. In nucleotides, the CDR3 is TGCAGTGCTAGTGCTTACCGGGACAGAATACAAGAGACCCAGTACTTC. Its translation is CSASAYRDRIQETQYF.

The gene calls are TRBV20-1 and TRBJ2-3, with 12 bases identical to TRBD2. The CDR3 is 16 amino acids. The ends lost 2 bases at V and 4 bases at J; junction bases unmatched: 7. Germline values: CDR1 DFQATT, CDR2 SNEGSKA (reference sequence). The CDR3 DNA is TGCAGTGCTAGACCGGCGCTAGCGGGAGGGCCAGATACGCAGTATTTT. Protein: CSARPALAGGPDTQYF.

The V call is TRBV19, the J call TRBJ1-5; no definite D call. Germline values: CDR1 LNHDA, CDR2 SQIVND (reference sequence). The V gene lost 6 bases and the J gene lost 1 base, with 10 bases spanning the gap. The CDR3 is 14 amino acids. CDR3 sequence: CASSTTMSNQPQHF. The DNA of the CDR3 is TGTGCCAGTAGCACTACAATGAGCAATCAGCCCCAGCATTTT.

The table lists this clonotype with a few counts. CDR3 nucleotides: TGTGCCAGCAGGGGGGACAATAGCAATCAGCCCCAGCATTTT. The encoded protein is CASRGDNSNQPQHF. V is TRBV2 and J is TRBJ1-5, with D possibly matching TRBD1 (6 bases). The length of the CDR3 is 14 residues. V was shortened by 6 bases and J by 0 bases, with 9 bases between the two germline ends. CDR1 is SNHLY, CDR2 FYNNEI, per germline. Looking up the rest from reference TRBV2 and TRBJ1-5 gives the full variable domain: EPEVTQTPSHQVTQMGQEVILRCVPISNHLYFYWYRQILGQKVEFLVSFYNNEISEKSEIFDDQFSVERPDGSNFTLKIRSTKLEDSAMYFCASRGDNSNQPQHFGDGTRLSIL.

There are a few counts of this clonotype. V and J are TRBV6-6 and TRBJ2-1; TRBD1 or TRBD2 may be the D gene (6 bases each). Per the germline V gene, CDR1 is MNHNY and CDR2 is SVGAGI (reference sequence). V lost 0 bases, J lost 5 bases, and 14 bases lay in between. The CDR3 has 16 amino acids. The CDR3 sequence is CASSYSMWGADNEQFF. CDR3 nucleotide sequence: TGTGCCAGCAGTTACTCGATGTGGGGGGCTGACAATGAGCAGTTCTTC.